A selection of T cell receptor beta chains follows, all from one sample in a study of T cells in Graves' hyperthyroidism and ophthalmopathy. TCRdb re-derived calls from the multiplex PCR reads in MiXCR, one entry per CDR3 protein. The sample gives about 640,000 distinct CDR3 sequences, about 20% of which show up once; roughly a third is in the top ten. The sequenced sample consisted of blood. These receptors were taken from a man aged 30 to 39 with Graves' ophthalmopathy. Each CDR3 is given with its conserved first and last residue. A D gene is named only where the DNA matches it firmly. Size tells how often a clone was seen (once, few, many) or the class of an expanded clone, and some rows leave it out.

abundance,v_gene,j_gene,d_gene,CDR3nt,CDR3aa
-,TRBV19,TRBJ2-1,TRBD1,TGTGCCAGTAGTATTAGGACAGGGGGTGTCGATGAGCAGTTCTTC,CASSIRTGGVDEQFF
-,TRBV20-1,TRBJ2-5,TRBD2,TGCAGTGCTCAGGAAGCGGGGAAGGCGGTAGAGACCCAGTACTTC,CSAQEAGKAVETQYF
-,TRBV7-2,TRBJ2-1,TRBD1,TGTGCCAGCAGCTTGGGACAGGGGTGGAATGAGCAGTTCTTC,CASSLGQGWNEQFF
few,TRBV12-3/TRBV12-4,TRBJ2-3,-,TGTGCCAGCAGTTTCGGTCAGGGCCTCACAGATACGCAGTATTTT,CASSFGQGLTDTQYF
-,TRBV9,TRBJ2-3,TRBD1,TGTGCCAGCAGCGCCGATCCCACAGGGGCCAACACAGATACGCAGTATTTT,CASSADPTGANTDTQYF
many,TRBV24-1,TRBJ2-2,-,TGTGCCACCAGTGAGGAAGGGAAAGGACAGGAGCTGTTTTTT,CATSEEGKGQELFF
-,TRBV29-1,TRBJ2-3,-,TGCAGCGCCGGGACCCCCGAAGGTACGCAGTATTTT,CSAGTPEGTQYF
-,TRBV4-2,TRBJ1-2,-,TGTGCCAGCAGCCAAGAGGAGGGGACGTTCGCTGGCTACACCTTC,CASSQEEGTFAGYTF
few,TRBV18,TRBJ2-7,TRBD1,TGTGCCAGCTCACCTCCCGACAGGGTCCCCTACGAGCAGTACTTC,CASSPPDRVPYEQYF
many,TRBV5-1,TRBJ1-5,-,TGCGCCAGCAGCTTGGCCGCCAGGAATAGCAATCAGCCCCAGCATTTT,CASSLAARNSNQPQHF
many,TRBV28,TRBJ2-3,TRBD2,TGTGCCAGTAAGACTAGCGGGAGAAGCACAGATACGCAGTATTTT,CASKTSGRSTDTQYF
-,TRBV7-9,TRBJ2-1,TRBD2,TGTGCCAGCAGCTTAGTGGGGGGGGTTGAGCAGTTCTTC,CASSLVGGVEQFF
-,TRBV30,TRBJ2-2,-,TGTGCCTCGAATCGGGCAAGCACCGGGGAGCTGTTTTTT,CASNRASTGELFF
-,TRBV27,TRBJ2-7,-,TGTGCCAGCAGTCCCTCCCCTCTCGAGCAGTACTTC,CASSPSPLEQYF
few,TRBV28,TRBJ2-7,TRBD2,TGTGCCAGCAGAATAGGGGACTACTCCTACGAGCAGTACTTC,CASRIGDYSYEQYF
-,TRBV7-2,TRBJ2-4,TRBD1,TGTGCCAGCAGCTTCCGCTCTGGACAGGGCAAAAACATTCAGTACTTC,CASSFRSGQGKNIQYF
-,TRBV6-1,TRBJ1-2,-,TGTGCCAGCATCGGCAGGGATGGCTACACCTTC,CASIGRDGYTF
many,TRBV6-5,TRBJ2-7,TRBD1,TGTGCCAGCAGTTACTCGATCAAGGGGGCGCATGAGCAGTACTTC,CASSYSIKGAHEQYF
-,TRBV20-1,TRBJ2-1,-,TGCAGTGCTACTAGGGAATGGGCCTACAATGAGCAGTTCTTC,CSATREWAYNEQFF
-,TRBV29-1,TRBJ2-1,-,TGCAGCGCTGAAACCAGGGTAGATGAGCAGTTCTTC,CSAETRVDEQFF